This T cell receptor (beta chain) appears in the sequencing data of a study of radiation and T cells in renal cell carcinoma. As for this clone: Its antigen is still unknown. A read error may produce the germline difference seen at one junction end.

The CDR3 extends over 10 amino acids. The germline V gene has CDR1 SQVTM and CDR2 ANQGSEA. Study conclusions and caveats: Top tumor clonotypes rose in blood 2 weeks post-radiation, then contracted.

Time point described: blood 2 weeks post-SBRT. Treatment meaning: 15 Gy SBRT to primary tumor, nephrectomy 4 weeks later. Here immunoSEQ multiplex PCR was the method, and the copy in TCRdb shows in-frame clones only, minus some. The sample has roughly 140,000 clones, about nine tenths seen once. V is TRBV29-1 and J is TRBJ2-5, with D tentatively TRBD2 (6 bases). The sequence was collected from a woman in her 50s with renal cell carcinoma. Sequencing was performed on blood, taken from a patient whose treatment included radiotherapy and nephrectomy. CDR3 bases: TGCAGCGTTGACAGTACTAGCTTACACTTC. It is translated as CSVDSTSLHF.